The rows below give T cell receptor beta chains drawn from one sample of a study of T cell responses to AZD1222 COVID-19 vaccine. Produced via immunoSEQ multiplex PCR; TCRdb's table is partial and in-frame only. The table shows about 150,000 clones, with approximately 90% occurring only once. The sequenced sample was peripheral blood, obtained 28 days after the second AZD1222 dose. The receptors stem from an adult who received the AZD1222 COVID-19 vaccine. CDR3s include the opening cysteine and the closing phenylalanine or tryptophan. The order of the fields is D gene, V gene, J gene, clone size, CDR3 DNA, CDR3 protein. The D gene is left open where the match is weak. Not every row has a clone size; where given, it reads once, few, many or a size class.

.	TRBV3-1/TRBV3-2	TRBJ2-6	.	TGTGCCAGCAGCGCACAGGGCTCTGGGGCCAACGTCCTGACTTTC	CASSAQGSGANVLTF
.	TRBV19	TRBJ2-5	.	TGTGCCAGTAGTATGGAACGGGGGGCCCATAGGGGCACCCAGTACTTC	CASSMERGAHRGTQYF
.	TRBV6-5	TRBJ1-1	.	TGTGCCAGCACTCCGAACCCGGGAGTGAACACTGAAGCTTTCTTT	CASTPNPGVNTEAFF
TRBD2	TRBV11-3	TRBJ2-1	few	TGTGCCAGCAGCTTAGCAATGGCGGGAGGAAGCGGTGAGCAGTTCTTC	CASSLAMAGGSGEQFF
.	TRBV19	TRBJ2-1	.	TGTGCCAGTAGCCTCCGGACTACTCACAATGAGCAGTTCTTC	CASSLRTTHNEQFF
.	TRBV30	TRBJ1-2	.	TGTGCCTGGAGCTCCGGGACGCCCTATGGCTACACCTTC	CAWSSGTPYGYTF
.	TRBV4-2	TRBJ1-4	.	TGTGCCAGCAGCCAAGAGGGTACAGCAACTAATGAAAAACTGTTTTTT	CASSQEGTATNEKLFF
TRBD2	TRBV11-2	TRBJ2-4	.	TGTGCCAGCAGCTTAATACGGGGGATAGCGGGCAAAGAGGGAAACATTCAGTACTTC	CASSLIRGIAGKEGNIQYF
.	TRBV6-5	TRBJ1-2	.	TGTGCCAGCAGTTACTCGGAAGGATCGGGCTATGGCTACACCTTC	CASSYSEGSGYGYTF
TRBD2	TRBV27	TRBJ2-1	.	TGTGCCAGCTCAGGACTAGCGGGAGTGCTTGAGCAGTTCTTC	CASSGLAGVLEQFF
.	TRBV28	TRBJ1-3	.	TGTGCCAGCACCGGGGGGAGTAAAAACACCATATATTTT	CASTGGSKNTIYF
.	TRBV10-2	TRBJ1-5	.	TGCGCCAGCGGAGTGAGCAATCAGCCCCAGCATTTT	CASGVSNQPQHF